This T cell receptor (beta chain) was sequenced in a study of control samples from healthy donors and cancer patients. This CDR3 comprises 15 residues. V was trimmed by 5 bases and J by 5 bases, leaving 16 bases between them. CDR1 SGHAT and CDR2 FQNNGV come from the germline V gene. The repertoire was sequenced with immunoSEQ multiplex PCR; TCRdb's copy has only in-frame clones and lacks some. This sample has approximately 180,000 clones, with 85% to 95% found just once. This TCR was recovered from a woman aged 18-29 years in good health. The sequenced material came from blood. The chain is built from TRBV11-2 and TRBJ1-3; TRBD1 might be the D (6 bases). Written as DNA, the CDR3 is TGTGCCAGCAGCCACATACAGGGAGGCCGAAACACCATATATTTT. It translates to CASSHIQGGRNTIYF.